This T cell receptor beta chain was documented in a study of chemoradiotherapy in HPV16-positive cancers. Study results and caveats: Non-HPV-specific T cells did not expand in tumors during treatment, whereas candidate HPV-specific clones and E7-related motifs did.

As regards this clone: Its matching antigen is unknown.

The protocol was immunoSEQ multiplex PCR, while the TCRdb copy is restricted to in-frame clones and leaves out a portion. Of around 11,000 clones in the sample, more than 85% were seen once. Repeated repertoire sampling spanned the course of chemoradiotherapy. In germline, CDR1 is SNHLY, CDR2 FYNNEI. This CDR3 has 16 residues. J lost 0 bases, V lost 9 bases, and 11 bases had no gene match. This receptor was obtained from a human donor with HPV-associated anogenital cancer. The chain has TRBV2 and TRBJ2-1, with 7 positions matching TRBD2. Specimen: blood, collected from a patient who underwent chemoradiotherapy. The CDR3 is CASPKPGGISYNEQFF. In DNA, the CDR3 is TGTGCCAGTCCTAAACCCGGGGGGATCTCCTACAATGAGCAGTTCTTC.